The clone carrying this T cell receptor (beta chain) was detected ten times or more. The target antigen is unknown. The TCR beta CDR3 regions underwent amplification using RNA transcripts as the source. The primer set for the first-round RT-PCR of the TCR CDR3 was HTBI. Using its own MiXCR run on the multiplex PCR reads, TCRdb lists one record per CDR3 protein. The sample has about 640,000 distinct CDR3 sequences, more than 12% seen once. A patient was excluded if there was uncontrolled infection, other autoimmune disease, pregnancy or lactation. The diagnostic basis comprised clinical symptoms, serum thyroxine and TRAb, thyroid ultrasound and orbital computed tomography. This sample was taken from a study of T cells in Graves' hyperthyroidism and ophthalmopathy. Looking at the study overall: Before treatment of any kind, peripheral blood was taken at initial diagnosis.

Whole-study results and caveats: Model output signaled ophthalmopathy a median around 5.9 months ahead of onset.

There are 15 residues in the CDR3. V was trimmed by 5 bases and J by 4 bases, leaving 17 bases between them. CDR1 and CDR2 (germline): MNHNS, SASEGT. This sequence was found in a woman in her 50s with Graves' ophthalmopathy. The source material was blood. This chain connects TRBV6-1 to TRBJ1-2; possibly TRBD1 for D (6 bases). In nucleotides, the CDR3 is TGTGCCAGCAGTTTCCGGGACATCAAACGCTATGGCTACACCTTC. This sequence encodes CASSFRDIKRYGYTF.